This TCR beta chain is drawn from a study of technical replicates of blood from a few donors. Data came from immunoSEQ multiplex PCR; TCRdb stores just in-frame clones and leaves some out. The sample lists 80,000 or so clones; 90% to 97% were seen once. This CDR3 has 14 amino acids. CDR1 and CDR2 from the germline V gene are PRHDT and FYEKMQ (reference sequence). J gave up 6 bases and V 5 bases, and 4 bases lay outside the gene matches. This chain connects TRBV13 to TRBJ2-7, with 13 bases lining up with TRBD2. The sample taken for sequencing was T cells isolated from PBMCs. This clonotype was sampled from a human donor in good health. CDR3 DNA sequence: TGTGCCAGCAGCCTCGGACTAGCGGGAGTCGAGCAGTACTTC. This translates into CASSLGLAGVEQYF.